Below, 26 T cell receptor beta chains from the same sample are listed, as sequenced in a study of glioma-infiltrating T cells after dendritic cell vaccination (dated by TCRdb to about 2016). The method behind the library was the immunoSEQ multiplex PCR assay. In its TCRdb copy, this immuneACCESS table keeps in-frame sequences only and misses some clones. Where compared with another copy, unresolved V genes explain less than half of these, and the others have no known cause. In all, the sample holds about 92,000 clones, and 86% of those were seen once. The ten largest make up roughly 14% of the sample. The source was blood, collected before dendritic cell vaccination. The receptors come from a human donor with glioblastoma.

The chain carries TRBV28 and TRBJ1-3, with a weak D call TRBD1 (5 bases). The CDR3 length is 18 residues. Trimming removed 8 bases at V and 1 base at J, with 24 bases between. Germline-derived CDR1 and CDR2 are MDHEN and SYDVKM. This chain's CDR3 is CASLRGRKYAGSGNTIYF. The CDR3 region has the DNA TGTGCCAGCTTGAGGGGTCGAAAGTACGCGGGATCTGGAAACACCATATATTTT. Using reference TRBV28 and TRBJ1-3 for the parts outside the CDR3, the full variable domain is DVKVTQSSRYLVKRTGEKVFLECVQDMDHENMFWYRQDPGLGLRLIYFSYDVKMKEKGDIPEGYSVSREKKERFSLILESASTNQTSMYLCASLRGRKYAGSGNTIYFGEGSWLTVV.

V gene TRBV28 combines with J gene TRBJ2-7; TRBD2 agrees at 11 bases. Unmatched junction bases numbered 11, after V lost 2 bases and J lost 5 bases. This CDR3 is built from 17 residues. Germline V gene data show CDR1 as MDHEN and CDR2 as SYDVKM. CDR3 DNA sequence: TGTGCCAGCAGTTTAAGAGGACTAGCGGGTGCTTTTGACGAGCAGTACTTC. This translates into CASSLRGLAGAFDEQYF.

This chain joins TRBV11-2 and TRBJ2-3, with D possibly TRBD1 on 5 matching bases. The V gene's germline CDR1 is SGHAT and CDR2 FQNNGV. V was cut by 3 bases and J by 2 bases, with 12 bases left in between. The CDR3 is 15 residues long. The CDR3 spells CASSFRQLDTDTQYF. For the CDR3, the DNA is TGTGCCAGCAGCTTCCGACAGTTAGACACAGATACGCAGTATTTT.

The rearrangement uses TRBV18 and TRBJ2-7; weak D call: TRBD1 (5 bases). From germline, CDR1 is KGHSH and CDR2 LQKENI. V was trimmed by 0 bases and J by 2 bases, leaving 20 bases between them. This CDR3 spans 18 amino acids. As DNA, the CDR3 is TGTGCCAGCTCACCACCAGGGAACAGGTGGAACGGCCCCTACGAGCAGTACTTC. Amino acid sequence: CASSPPGNRWNGPYEQYF.

The rearrangement joins TRBV5-4 to TRBJ2-7, with 8 bases that match TRBD2. The CDR3 sequence is 14 residues long. V lost 4 bases, J lost 0 bases, and 3 bases stayed unmatched. Germline values: CDR1 SGHNT, CDR2 YYREEE (reference sequence). CDR3 in amino acids: CASSVTSGSYEQYF. The CDR3 DNA is TGTGCCAGCAGCGTTACTAGCGGCTCCTACGAGCAGTACTTC.

The J gene is TRBJ2-3, the V gene TRBV7-2, with D possibly TRBD2 on 5 matching bases. The V gene's germline CDR1 is SGHTA and CDR2 FQGNSA. V was shortened by 1 base and J by 3 bases, with 8 bases between the two germline ends. The CDR3 totals 14 residues. The CDR3, as DNA: TGTGCCAGCAGCTTAGTTCGGGGAACAGATACGCAGTATTTT. This translates into CASSLVRGTDTQYF.

This rearrangement joins TRBV19 to TRBJ1-2; D might be TRBD1 (6 bases). V was cut by 7 bases and J by 4 bases, with 19 bases left in between. Germline V gene data show CDR1 as LNHDA and CDR2 as SQIVND (reference sequence). The CDR3 covers 15 residues. The DNA of the CDR3 is TGTGCCAGTACCCAGTCCCACAGGGTCCCCTATGGCTACACCTTC. Protein: CASTQSHRVPYGYTF.

The rearrangement uses TRBV5-1 and TRBJ2-4, with a weak D call TRBD2 (6 bases). The germline gives CDR1 SGHRS, CDR2 YFSETQ. CDR3 length equals 17 residues. Trimming stripped 4 bases from V and 0 bases from J, with 17 bases between. The CDR3 sequence is CASSPGPRGEAKNIQYF. CDR3 sequence (DNA): TGCGCCAGCAGCCCGGGACCGCGCGGGGAAGCCAAAAACATTCAGTACTTC.

The V gene is TRBV5-1, the J gene TRBJ1-4; weak D call: TRBD1 (6 bases). CDR1 and CDR2 from the germline V gene are SGHRS and YFSETQ. V was clipped by 2 bases and J by 8 bases, with 13 bases between them. The CDR3 sequence is 14 residues long. CDR3 nucleotide sequence: TGCGCCAGCAGCTTTAATCAGGGGTACGAAAAACTGTTTTTT. Its protein is CASSFNQGYEKLFF.

This chain links TRBV6-1 with TRBJ2-7; 7 bases agree with TRBD1. Germline V gene data show CDR1 as MNHNS and CDR2 as SASEGT. The CDR3 contains 15 residues. Trimming removed 5 bases from V and 0 bases from J; junction bases left unmatched: 7. CDR3: CASSNPGQSSYEQYF. As DNA, the CDR3 is TGTGCCAGCAGTAATCCGGGACAGAGCTCCTACGAGCAGTACTTC.

This chain links TRBV12-5 with TRBJ2-1; 8 nucleotides match TRBD2. The germline CDR1 and CDR2 sequences are LGHNT and FRNRAP. The J segment lost 5 bases and the V segment lost 3 bases, leaving 9 bases of the junction unmatched. The CDR3 length is 16 residues. This CDR3 is CASGFSGSGAHNEQFF. CDR3 nucleotide sequence: TGTGCTAGTGGTTTTTCGGGTAGCGGGGCCCACAATGAGCAGTTCTTC.

This rearrangement joins TRBV18 to TRBJ2-5; possible D gene TRBD1, 6 bases. The germline gives CDR1 KGHSH, CDR2 LQKENI. The CDR3 consists of 17 residues. Trimming removed 1 base from V and 3 bases from J, with 18 bases in between. The CDR3 region is CASSPLSGVGPKETQYF. In DNA form, the CDR3 reads TGTGCCAGCTCACCACTGTCAGGGGTAGGCCCAAAAGAGACCCAGTACTTC.

The chain couples TRBV7-9 to TRBJ2-7; possibly TRBD1 for D (6 bases). The CDR3 length is 15 residues. The V and J ends lost 7 bases and 1 base respectively, with 17 bases between them. The V gene's germline CDR1 is SEHNR and CDR2 FQNEAQ (reference sequence). CDR3 nucleotides: TGTGCCAGCACTCAGTCCGGGACAAAGTCCTACGAGCAGTACTTC. It encodes CASTQSGTKSYEQYF.

The genes are TRBV7-9 and TRBJ2-1; perhaps TRBD1 as D (6 bases). Germline V gives CDR1 SEHNR, CDR2 FQNEAQ (reference sequence). Deletions cut 6 bases from V and 4 bases from J, with 10 bases between. The CDR3 spans 13 residues. CDR3 nucleotide sequence: TGTGCCAGCAGAGGACAGCTGTACAATGAGCAGTTCTTC. Protein product: CASRGQLYNEQFF.

The V and J genes are TRBV28 and TRBJ1-4; 12 bases agree with TRBD1. CDR3 size: 19 residues. The germline gives CDR1 MDHEN, CDR2 SYDVKM. J lost 8 bases, V lost 4 bases, and 17 bases had no gene match. CDR3 sequence (DNA): TGTGCCAGCAGTTCACTTTCCGGGACAGGGGGCGAAATACGGGAAAAACTGTTTTTT. The encoded protein is CASSSLSGTGGEIREKLFF.

In this sample, this clone turned up a few times. The V gene is TRBV27, the J gene TRBJ1-3, with D unresolved. The CDR3 has 14 amino acids. In germline, CDR1 is MNHEY, CDR2 SMNVEV (reference sequence). Deletions cut 3 bases from V and 0 bases from J, with 6 bases between. CDR3 DNA sequence: TGTGCCAGCAGTTTTTCCAACTCTGGAAACACCATATATTTT. Protein product: CASSFSNSGNTIYF.

This chain uses TRBV28 with TRBJ1-1; D remains ambiguous. The V gene lost 3 bases and the J gene lost 5 bases, with 13 bases spanning the gap. This CDR3 contains 14 residues. Germline V gene data show CDR1 as MDHEN and CDR2 as SYDVKM. The CDR3 loop is CASSFRGSETEAFF. The CDR3 DNA sequence: TGTGCCAGCAGTTTCCGGGGATCAGAGACTGAAGCTTTCTTT. Drawing the rest from reference TRBV28 and TRBJ1-1, the complete variable domain is DVKVTQSSRYLVKRTGEKVFLECVQDMDHENMFWYRQDPGLGLRLIYFSYDVKMKEKGDIPEGYSVSREKKERFSLILESASTNQTSMYLCASSFRGSETEAFFGQGTRLTVV.

This clone appeared once. The CDR3 protein is CASSLEGARRYTF. For the CDR3, the DNA is TGTGCCAGCAGCTTAGAGGGGGCCAGGCGCTACACCTTC. The chain is built from TRBV11-2 and TRBJ1-2, with D tentatively TRBD1 (6 bases). With 0 bases removed from V and 9 bases from J, the gap between germline ends came to 11 bases. In germline, CDR1 is SGHAT, CDR2 FQNNGV. The CDR3 has 13 amino acids.

This clone appeared a single time. This chain links TRBV27 with TRBJ1-3; 11 nucleotides match TRBD1. J lost 2 bases, V lost 5 bases, and 5 bases had no gene match. The length of the CDR3 is 16 residues. Germline V lookup: CDR1 MNHEY, CDR2 SMNVEV (reference sequence). The CDR3 DNA reads TGTGCCAGCAGTAGAGGACAGGGGGCTGCTGGAAACACCATATATTTT. Residues: CASSRGQGAAGNTIYF.

A few counts support this clone. This rearrangement joins TRBV29-1 to TRBJ1-1; D may be TRBD1 (5 bases). The CDR3 contains 15 residues. From germline, CDR1 is SQVTM and CDR2 ANQGSEA. The V gene lost 4 bases and the J gene lost 5 bases, with 20 bases spanning the gap. The CDR3 region has the DNA TGCAGCGTTGCAGGGTCTCCGGGAGAGGGGACTGAAGCTTTCTTT. Its translation: CSVAGSPGEGTEAFF. The whole variable domain, filled in from reference TRBV29-1 and TRBJ1-1, reads SAVISQKPSRDICQRGTSLTIQCQVDSQVTMMFWYRQQPGQSLTLIATANQGSEATYESGFVIDKFPISRPNLTFSTLTVSNMSPEDSSIYLCSVAGSPGEGTEAFFGQGTRLTVV.

Only one count was recorded for this clone. This chain links TRBV9 with TRBJ2-2; TRBD2 aligns across 9 bases. Germline CDR1 is SGDLS and CDR2 is YYNGEE. V trimming: 8 bases; J trimming: 3 bases; junction bases outside the gene matches: 11. The CDR3 spans 16 residues. CDR3 coding DNA: TGTGCCAGTAACGAGGCTAGCGGGACTTACACCGGGGAGCTGTTTTTT. Encoded protein: CASNEASGTYTGELFF. The full variable domain, with the rest looked up from reference TRBV9 and TRBJ2-2, is DSGVTQTPKHLITATGQRVTLRCSPRSGDLSVYWYQQSLDQGLQFLIQYYNGEERAKGNILERFSAQQFPDLHSELNLSSLELGDSALYFCASNEASGTYTGELFFGEGSRLTVL.

The V gene is TRBV5-1, the J gene TRBJ1-1; D unclear. The CDR3 covers 13 residues. Trimming stripped 2 bases from V and 5 bases from J, with 10 bases between. Per germline, CDR1 SGHRS and CDR2 YFSETQ. CDR3: CASSFLAGTEAFF. The CDR3 DNA reads as TGCGCCAGCAGCTTCTTGGCGGGGACTGAAGCTTTCTTT.

This chain links TRBV6-1 with TRBJ1-5; D gene uncertain. Germline assignment: CDR1 MNHNS and CDR2 SASEGT. The CDR3 has 15 residues. V lost 1 base and J lost 0, with 7 bases in between. The CDR3 nucleotides read TGTGCCAGCAGTGAAGGCCGGTATAGCAATCAGCCCCAGCATTTT. The encoded protein is CASSEGRYSNQPQHF.

The chain has TRBV21-1 and TRBJ2-1; TRBD2 is the table's D call, not checked against the DNA. TRBV21-1 corresponds to a pseudogene. CDR3 length: 18 residues. The CDR3 nucleotides read TGTGCCAGCAGCAAAACCCAAATTAGCGGGAGGGAATACAATGAGCAGTTCTTC. It is translated as CASSKTQISGREYNEQFF.

About this clone: This likely traces to a read error, being one base from a far larger clone. Other DNA variants within this sample encode the same CDR3. V gene TRBV5-4 combines with J gene TRBJ2-7; 8 bases line up with TRBD1. Germline trimming cut 4 bases from V and 7 bases from J; bases unmatched to any gene: 7. Germline CDR1 is SGHNT and CDR2 is YYREEE (reference sequence). The length of the CDR3 is 13 residues. CDR3 nucleotides: TGTGCCAGCAGCCAAAGGACAGGGAGGGAGCAGTACTTC. This sequence encodes CASSQRTGREQYF.

The gene calls are TRBV5-1 and TRBJ2-5; the D gene is possibly TRBD2 (5 bases). Germline V lookup: CDR1 SGHRS, CDR2 YFSETQ. Trimming stripped 3 bases from V and 1 base from J, with 16 bases between. This CDR3 is built from 16 residues. This chain's CDR3 is CASSSGVRVGQETQYF. The CDR3 bases are TGCGCCAGCAGCTCTGGCGTGCGGGTAGGCCAAGAGACCCAGTACTTC. The complete variable domain, with remaining parts taken from reference TRBV5-1 and TRBJ2-5, reads KAGVTQTPRYLIKTRGQQVTLSCSPISGHRSVSWYQQTPGQGLQFLFEYFSETQRNKGNFPGRFSGRQFSNSRSEMNVSTLELGDSALYLCASSSGVRVGQETQYFGPGTRLLVL.